This T cell receptor beta chain was retrieved from a study of CD8+ T cells in alopecia areata. Study as a whole: Percent affected scalp area, the SALT score, rated treated patients' severity.

Regarding treatment: oral pan-JAK inhibitor, 5-10 mg twice daily. Individuals with alopecia areata gave both lesional scalp punch biopsies and peripheral blood for collection. The V and J ends lost 6 bases and 4 bases respectively, with 16 bases between them. Germline V lookup: CDR1 MNHNY, CDR2 SVGAGI (reference sequence). This CDR3 has 15 amino acids. Isolated RNA was reverse transcribed into cDNA used as the sequencing template. The assay was immunoSEQ multiplex PCR, and TCRdb's table has in-frame clones only and misses some. The table lists about 3,300 clones, under 85% of them singletons. Study-level points and caveats: Relative to mice, TCR sharing across patients was less clear, a difference possibly HLA-related.

Comment on this clone: Its antigen is unidentified.

The chain has TRBV6-6 and TRBJ1-5, with D unresolved. The sequenced sample was skin, obtained at week 24, from a patient treated with tofacitinib. This sequence originates from a human donor with alopecia areata. The CDR3 reads CASRVNGRENQPQHF. The DNA for the CDR3 is TGTGCCAGCAGAGTCAACGGGAGGGAAAATCAGCCCCAGCATTTT.